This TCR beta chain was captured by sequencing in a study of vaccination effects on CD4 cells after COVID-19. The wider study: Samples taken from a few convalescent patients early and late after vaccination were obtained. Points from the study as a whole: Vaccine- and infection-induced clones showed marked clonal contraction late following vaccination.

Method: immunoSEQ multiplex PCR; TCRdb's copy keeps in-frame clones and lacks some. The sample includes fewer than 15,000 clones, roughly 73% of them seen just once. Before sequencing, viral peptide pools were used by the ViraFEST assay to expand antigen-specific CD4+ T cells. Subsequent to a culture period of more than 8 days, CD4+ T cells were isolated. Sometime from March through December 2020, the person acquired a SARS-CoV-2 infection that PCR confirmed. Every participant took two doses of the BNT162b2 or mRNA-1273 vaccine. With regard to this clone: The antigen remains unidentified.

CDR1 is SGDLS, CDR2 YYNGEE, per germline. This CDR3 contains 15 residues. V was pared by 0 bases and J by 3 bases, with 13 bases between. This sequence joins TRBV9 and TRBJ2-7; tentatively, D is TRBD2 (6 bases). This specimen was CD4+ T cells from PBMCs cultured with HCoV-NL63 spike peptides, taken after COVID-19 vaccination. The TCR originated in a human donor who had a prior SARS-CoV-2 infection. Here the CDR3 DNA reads TGTGCCAGCAGCGTAGGTGCAGGGACTCACTACGAGCAGTACTTC. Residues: CASSVGAGTHYEQYF. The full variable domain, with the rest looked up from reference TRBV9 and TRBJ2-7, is DSGVTQTPKHLITATGQRVTLRCSPRSGDLSVYWYQQSLDQGLQFLIQYYNGEERAKGNILERFSAQQFPDLHSELNLSSLELGDSALYFCASSVGAGTHYEQYFGPGTRLTVT.